This is a list of T cell receptor beta chains from one sample in a study of blood T cell repertoires in COVID-19. Profiling relied on immunoSEQ multiplex PCR, and the TCRdb table lists in-frame clones only, not all of them. The data contain some 200,000 clones, 75% to 90% of them singletons. The sample was PBMCs or T cells enriched from blood (not recorded which). These receptors were collected from a woman younger than 35 who had recovered from COVID-19. Each CDR3 is given with its conserved first and last residue. The D gene is left open where the match is weak. Clone size is stated in some rows and not others, as once, few, many or a class when expanded.

abundance: NA
v_gene: TRBV6-4
d_gene: TRBD2
j_gene: TRBJ2-7
CDR3aa: CARPGLELVEQYF
CDR3nt: TGTGCCAGACCCGGACTAGAGTTGGTCGAGCAGTACTTC

abundance: NA
v_gene: TRBV5-8
d_gene: NA
j_gene: TRBJ2-2
CDR3aa: CASSFGLGELFF
CDR3nt: TGTGCCAGCAGCTTCGGACTAGGGGAGCTGTTTTTT

abundance: once
v_gene: TRBV27
d_gene: TRBD1
j_gene: TRBJ2-1
CDR3aa: CASSPQGDRVEQFF
CDR3nt: TGTGCCAGCAGCCCCCAGGGGGATCGGGTTGAGCAGTTCTTC

abundance: NA
v_gene: TRBV19
d_gene: NA
j_gene: TRBJ1-5
CDR3aa: CASSGDGFHQPQHF
CDR3nt: TGTGCCAGTAGCGGAGACGGTTTTCATCAGCCCCAGCATTTT

abundance: NA
v_gene: TRBV11-2
d_gene: NA
j_gene: TRBJ2-7
CDR3aa: CASSSDQLRQRYF
CDR3nt: TGTGCCAGCAGCTCCGACCAATTGAGACAGCGGTACTTC

abundance: NA
v_gene: TRBV27
d_gene: NA
j_gene: TRBJ1-2
CDR3aa: CASSFHSRYGYTF
CDR3nt: TGTGCCAGCAGTTTTCACTCCCGCTATGGCTACACCTTC

abundance: NA
v_gene: TRBV5-1
d_gene: TRBD2
j_gene: TRBJ2-5
CDR3aa: CASSGGSIVRETQYF
CDR3nt: TGCGCCAGCAGCGGCGGGAGCATAGTACGGGAGACCCAGTACTTC

abundance: few
v_gene: TRBV5-1
d_gene: TRBD1
j_gene: TRBJ2-7
CDR3aa: CASSAPDRLSYEQYF
CDR3nt: TGCGCCAGCTCCGCGCCGGACAGGCTTTCCTACGAGCAGTACTTC

abundance: NA
v_gene: TRBV6-5
d_gene: NA
j_gene: TRBJ2-3
CDR3aa: CASSSGTDTQYF
CDR3nt: TGTGCCAGCAGTTCAGGCACAGATACGCAGTATTTT

abundance: NA
v_gene: TRBV15
d_gene: TRBD2
j_gene: TRBJ2-1
CDR3aa: CATSSPSGRSALLDNEQFF
CDR3nt: TGTGCCACCAGCAGCCCTAGCGGGAGATCGGCCCTCCTAGACAATGAGCAGTTCTTC

abundance: NA
v_gene: TRBV5-4
d_gene: NA
j_gene: TRBJ2-7
CDR3aa: CASSVNRGGYEQYF
CDR3nt: TGTGCCAGCAGCGTGAATAGGGGGGGCTACGAGCAGTACTTC

abundance: NA
v_gene: TRBV2
d_gene: TRBD2
j_gene: TRBJ2-7
CDR3aa: CASSEAGTSGYEQYF
CDR3nt: TGTGCCAGCAGTGAAGCGGGGACTAGCGGTTACGAGCAGTACTTC

abundance: NA
v_gene: TRBV28
d_gene: TRBD2
j_gene: TRBJ2-7
CDR3aa: CASSLVPAGGTYEQYF
CDR3nt: TGTGCCAGCAGTTTAGTGCCAGCGGGAGGTACTTACGAGCAGTACTTC

abundance: NA
v_gene: TRBV6-2/TRBV6-3
d_gene: NA
j_gene: TRBJ2-3
CDR3aa: CASSYPTWVDQGPDTQYF
CDR3nt: TGTGCCAGCAGTTACCCGACTTGGGTGGACCAGGGTCCAGATACGCAGTATTTT

abundance: NA
v_gene: TRBV18
d_gene: TRBD1
j_gene: TRBJ1-2
CDR3aa: CASSPLGQGNYGYTF
CDR3nt: TGTGCCAGCTCACCACTCGGACAGGGAAACTATGGCTACACCTTC

abundance: NA
v_gene: TRBV28
d_gene: NA
j_gene: TRBJ2-5
CDR3aa: CASSTTGGEWETQYF
CDR3nt: TGTGCCAGCAGCACAACAGGGGGGGAGTGGGAGACCCAGTACTTC

abundance: NA
v_gene: TRBV30
d_gene: TRBD2
j_gene: TRBJ2-5
CDR3aa: CAWGTSGSDLETQYF
CDR3nt: TGTGCCTGGGGGACTAGCGGGAGCGACTTGGAGACCCAGTACTTC

abundance: NA
v_gene: TRBV19
d_gene: NA
j_gene: TRBJ2-7
CDR3aa: CASSMARGLKGPYEQYF
CDR3nt: TGTGCCAGTAGTATGGCCCGGGGACTTAAGGGACCCTACGAGCAGTACTTC

abundance: once
v_gene: TRBV5-1
d_gene: TRBD2
j_gene: TRBJ2-2
CDR3aa: CASSYGGRPNTGELFF
CDR3nt: TGCGCCAGCAGCTACGGCGGGAGGCCGAACACCGGGGAGCTGTTTTTT

abundance: NA
v_gene: TRBV5-4
d_gene: TRBD2
j_gene: TRBJ2-1
CDR3aa: CASSGSGIPSYNEQFF
CDR3nt: TGTGCCAGCAGCGGTAGCGGGATTCCCTCCTACAATGAGCAGTTCTTC

abundance: NA
v_gene: TRBV25-1
d_gene: TRBD2
j_gene: TRBJ2-5
CDR3aa: CASSDLPSGSPPYF
CDR3nt: TGTGCCAGCAGTGATCTACCTAGCGGGAGCCCCCCTTACTTC

abundance: NA
v_gene: TRBV18
d_gene: NA
j_gene: TRBJ2-5
CDR3aa: CASSLTTRTQETQYF
CDR3nt: TGTGCCAGCTCCCTGACGACTCGTACGCAAGAGACCCAGTACTTC

abundance: NA
v_gene: TRBV2
d_gene: TRBD2
j_gene: TRBJ2-1
CDR3aa: CASSETGTSGRAEQFF
CDR3nt: TGTGCCAGCAGTGAAACCGGGACTAGCGGGAGGGCTGAGCAGTTCTTC

abundance: NA
v_gene: TRBV6-1
d_gene: NA
j_gene: TRBJ2-2
CDR3aa: CASSEARELFF
CDR3nt: TGTGCCAGCAGTGAGGCCCGGGAGCTGTTTTTT

abundance: NA
v_gene: TRBV11-3
d_gene: NA
j_gene: TRBJ2-3
CDR3aa: CASSLGLSTDTQYF
CDR3nt: TGTGCCAGCAGCTTAGGACTCAGTACAGATACGCAGTATTTT

abundance: once
v_gene: TRBV7-2
d_gene: NA
j_gene: TRBJ2-5
CDR3aa: CASSLGGRETQYF
CDR3nt: TGTGCCAGCAGCTTGGGGGGGCGGGAGACCCAGTACTTC

abundance: NA
v_gene: TRBV2
d_gene: NA
j_gene: TRBJ1-1
CDR3aa: CASSWGRGQVTFF
CDR3nt: TGTGCCAGCAGTTGGGGCAGGGGCCAAGTAACTTTCTTT

abundance: NA
v_gene: TRBV2
d_gene: TRBD1
j_gene: TRBJ1-4
CDR3aa: CASRTDRFNEKLFF
CDR3nt: TGTGCCAGCAGAACGGACAGGTTTAATGAAAAACTGTTTTTT

abundance: NA
v_gene: TRBV10-3
d_gene: TRBD1
j_gene: TRBJ1-2
CDR3aa: CAISDVSGTGYGYTF
CDR3nt: TGTGCCATCAGTGACGTCTCCGGGACAGGGTATGGCTACACCTTC

abundance: NA
v_gene: TRBV2
d_gene: TRBD2
j_gene: TRBJ2-2
CDR3aa: CASSRSGRATGELFF
CDR3nt: TGTGCCAGCAGTCGGAGCGGGAGGGCCACCGGGGAGCTGTTTTTT

abundance: NA
v_gene: TRBV4-2
d_gene: NA
j_gene: TRBJ1-1
CDR3aa: CASSRPAQGWNTEAFF
CDR3nt: TGTGCCAGCAGCCGCCCCGCTCAGGGTTGGAACACTGAAGCTTTCTTT

abundance: NA
v_gene: TRBV9
d_gene: TRBD1
j_gene: TRBJ2-7
CDR3aa: CASSASGGFVYEQYF
CDR3nt: TGTGCCAGCAGCGCGTCAGGGGGCTTCGTCTACGAGCAGTACTTC

abundance: NA
v_gene: TRBV27
d_gene: NA
j_gene: TRBJ2-1
CDR3aa: CASRDRTFSYNEQFF
CDR3nt: TGTGCCAGCAGGGACCGGACATTCTCCTACAATGAGCAGTTCTTC

abundance: NA
v_gene: TRBV7-6
d_gene: NA
j_gene: TRBJ2-7
CDR3aa: CASSGEGSSYEQYF
CDR3nt: TGTGCCAGCAGTGGAGAGGGTAGCTCCTACGAGCAGTACTTC

abundance: NA
v_gene: TRBV10-3
d_gene: TRBD1
j_gene: TRBJ1-2
CDR3aa: CAIGRTGANGYTF
CDR3nt: TGTGCCATCGGTCGGACAGGGGCGAATGGCTACACCTTC

abundance: NA
v_gene: TRBV27
d_gene: TRBD1
j_gene: TRBJ1-2
CDR3aa: CASSFGDRGVGYTF
CDR3nt: TGTGCCAGCAGTTTTGGTGACAGGGGGGTGGGCTACACCTTC

abundance: NA
v_gene: TRBV9
d_gene: TRBD2
j_gene: TRBJ2-7
CDR3aa: CASSVDPGLAGTEQYF
CDR3nt: TGTGCCAGCAGCGTCGACCCAGGACTAGCAGGGACCGAGCAGTACTTC

abundance: NA
v_gene: TRBV2
d_gene: NA
j_gene: TRBJ2-7
CDR3aa: CASKEGYEQYF
CDR3nt: TGTGCCAGCAAGGAGGGCTACGAGCAGTACTTC